The rows below give T cell receptor beta chains drawn from one sample of a study of T cell repertoires in cytomegalovirus infection. These TCRs' antigens remain unknown. TCRdb called the reads again in MiXCR, with one record for every CDR3 protein. The sample has some 900,000 distinct CDR3 sequences, approximately 30% seen once. The input for sequencing was cultured CD8+ T cells from PBMCs, taken from culture after CMV antigen stimulation. The source of these receptors is a human donor in good health (CMV status not recorded). Some clones in this sample may be carry-over from other donors' samples. Each CDR3 is given with its conserved first and last residue. Fields, in order: D gene, V gene, clone size, J gene, CDR3 protein, CDR3 DNA. D genes are given only for firm matches. Only part of the rows carry a size: once, few, many, or a class if the clone is expanded.

TRBD1	TRBV4-1	few	TRBJ2-3	CASSQERGGRGPDTQYF	TGCGCCAGCAGCCAAGAGAGGGGCGGCAGGGGGCCAGATACGCAGTATTTT
TRBD1	TRBV27	.	TRBJ1-2	CASSLTGQVSANYGYTF	TGTGCCAGCAGTTTAACGGGACAGGTCTCCGCTAACTATGGCTACACCTTC
TRBD2	TRBV14	.	TRBJ2-2	CASSPLGRGASGELFF	TGTGCCAGCAGCCCCCTCGGGCGGGGGGCCTCCGGGGAGCTGTTTTTT
TRBD1	TRBV14	.	TRBJ2-1	CASSFSDRGNEQFF	TGTGCCAGCAGCTTTTCCGACAGGGGCAATGAGCAGTTCTTC
.	TRBV11-1	.	TRBJ1-4	CASSPMDRSGGTEKKNCFF	.
TRBD1	TRBV6-5	.	TRBJ1-2	CASSWQGGYGYTF	TGTGCCAGCAGCTGGCAGGGGGGTTATGGCTACACCTTC
.	TRBV12-5	.	TRBJ1-2	CASGPLPNYGYTF	TGTGCTAGTGGTCCCCTCCCTAACTATGGCTACACCTTC
TRBD1	TRBV7-9	.	TRBJ2-5	CASAWLGTGSQETQYF	TGTGCCAGCGCGTGGCTGGGGACAGGGTCCCAAGAGACCCAGTACTTC
.	TRBV7-8	.	TRBJ1-5	CASNQSLGWRANQPQHF	TGTGCCAGCAACCAAAGTTTGGGATGGCGGGCCAATCAGCCCCAGCATTTT
TRBD1	TRBV10-2	few	TRBJ2-7	CASTGRQGTYEQYF	TGCGCCAGCACCGGAAGACAGGGTACCTACGAGCAGTACTTC
.	TRBV19	.	TRBJ1-5	CASSIPGFQPQHF	TGTGCCAGTAGTATTCCAGGGTTCCAGCCCCAGCATTTT
.	TRBV29-1	.	TRBJ2-1	CSVSPDLGLNEQFF	TGCAGCGTGTCCCCGGACCTCGGGCTTAATGAGCAGTTCTTC
.	TRBV6-1	few	TRBJ2-7	CASSWTGTTYEQYF	TGTGCCAGTAGCTGGACGGGTACCACCTACGAGCAGTACTTC
.	TRBV7-6	few	TRBJ1-4	CASSSHGRKLFF	TGTGCCAGCAGCTCCCATGGCAGGAAACTGTTTTTT
.	TRBV18	.	TRBJ1-3	CASSPTGFSGNTIYF	TGTGCCAGCTCACCCACCGGGTTCTCTGGAAACACCATATATTTT
.	TRBV6-6	many	TRBJ2-2	CASSYSNLPSTEVTGELFF	TGTGCCAGCAGTTACTCCAACCTTCCTTCGACAGAAGTCACCGGGGAGCTGTTTTTT
.	TRBV7-3	.	TRBJ2-5	CASSLSNGIQETQYF	TGTGCCAGCAGCTTAAGTAATGGGATCCAAGAGACCCAGTACTTC
TRBD1	TRBV7-6	many	TRBJ2-3	CASSLATTGSTDTQYF	TGTGCCAGCAGCTTAGCGACGACAGGGAGCACAGATACGCAGTATTTT
.	TRBV7-3	.	TRBJ2-5	CASSRIGGPQEIQYF	TGTGCCAGCAGCAGAATCGGGGGGCCCCAAGAGATCCAGTACTTC
.	TRBV4-1	many	TRBJ2-1	CASSHPGTFNEQFF	TGCGCCAGCAGCCACCCCGGGACGTTCAATGAGCAGTTCTTC
.	TRBV2	once	TRBJ1-5	CASRENSQPQHF	TGTGCCAGCAGAGAGAACAGTCAGCCCCAGCATTTT
.	TRBV28	.	TRBJ1-2	CASRPEIRYQAKNGYTF	TGTGCCAGCAGACCTGAAATCAGGTATCAAGCAAAGAACGGCTACACCTTC
.	TRBV4-1	many	TRBJ1-5	CASSQDRPWVYSNQPQHF	TGCGCCAGCAGCCAAGATCGCCCCTGGGTCTATAGCAATCAGCCCCAGCATTTT
.	TRBV7-8	many	TRBJ2-7	CASSLGGVNSYEQYF	TGTGCCAGCAGCTTAGGAGGAGTGAACTCCTACGAGCAGTACTTC
TRBD2	TRBV11-3	few	TRBJ2-3	CASSPTLAGADTQYF	TGTGCCAGCAGCCCTACATTAGCGGGGGCAGATACGCAGTATTTT
.	TRBV5-1	few	TRBJ1-5	CASSLVSPVGQPQHF	TGCGCCAGCAGCTTGGTCTCTCCTGTTGGGCAGCCCCAGCATTTT
.	TRBV5-6	few	TRBJ1-5	CASSLGTSQPQHF	TGTGCCAGCAGCTTGGGAACCTCGCAGCCCCAGCATTTT
.	TRBV7-2	few	TRBJ1-1	CASSLVYDNTEAFF	TGTGCCAGCAGCTTAGTCTACGATAACACTGAAGCTTTCTTT
.	TRBV19	.	TRBJ1-2	CASNNWRANYGYTF	TGTGCCAGTAACAATTGGAGAGCTAACTATGGCTACACCTTC
TRBD1	TRBV9	few	TRBJ2-5	CASSADGTGTQETQYF	TGTGCCAGCAGCGCCGACGGGACAGGGACCCAAGAGACCCAGTACTTC
.	TRBV7-2	few	TRBJ2-3	CASSLGIFVADTQYF	TGTGCCAGCAGCTTAGGGATTTTCGTTGCAGATACGCAGTATTTT
TRBD1	TRBV7-2	many	TRBJ2-3	CASSLGDRGGTTDTQYF	TGTGCCAGCAGCTTAGGGGACAGGGGAGGGACGACAGATACGCAGTATTTT
TRBD1	TRBV4-1	once	TRBJ1-4	CASSHPSGQGSEKLFF	TGCGCCAGCAGCCATCCCTCTGGACAGGGGAGTGAAAAACTGTTTTTT
.	TRBV28	.	TRBJ2-1	CASSSPASYNEQFF	TGTGCCAGCAGTTCCCCGGCCTCCTACAATGAGCAGTTCTTC
.	TRBV7-9	few	TRBJ1-4	CASSLEFNEKLFF	TGTGCCAGCAGCCTCGAATTTAATGAAAAACTGTTTTTT
.	TRBV12-5	.	TRBJ2-1	CASGPKMWRYNEQFF	TGTGCTAGTGGTCCCAAGATGTGGCGATACAATGAGCAGTTCTTC
.	TRBV7-9	few	TRBJ1-1	CASSSTTGYTEAFF	TGTGCCAGCAGCTCCACCACAGGGTACACTGAAGCTTTCTTT
.	TRBV12-3/TRBV12-4	many	TRBJ1-1	CASSLAGTSSLAFF	TGTGCCAGCAGTTTAGCTGGTACGAGTTCCTTGGCTTTCTTT
.	TRBV6-5	.	TRBJ1-4	CASSYPGGDKLFF	TGTGCCAGCAGTTACCCTGGGGGGGATAAACTGTTTTTT
.	TRBV24-1	.	TRBJ2-1	CATSDPDRLNSYNEQFF	TGTGCCACCAGTGATCCTGACAGATTAAACTCCTACAATGAGCAGTTCTTC
.	TRBV7-8	.	TRBJ2-1	CASSLGVSGDNEQFF	TGTGCCAGCAGCTTGGGGGTTTCGGGAGACAATGAGCAGTTCTTC
.	TRBV5-6	few	TRBJ2-2	CASSLELDSANTGELFF	TGTGCCAGCAGCTTGGAACTTGACAGCGCGAACACCGGGGAGCTGTTTTTT
TRBD2	TRBV2	.	TRBJ2-1	CASSERLAGAWSSYNEQFF	TGTGCCAGCAGTGAACGGCTAGCGGGGGCCTGGAGCTCCTACAATGAGCAGTTCTTC
.	TRBV6-5	.	TRBJ1-5	CASCRQLGAWESQHF	TGTGCCAGCTGCCGACAACTCGGGGCCTGGGAATCCCAGCATTTT
.	TRBV10-2	few	TRBJ1-5	CASSEEITGRQPQHF	TGCGCCAGCAGTGAGGAGATTACAGGGAGGCAGCCCCAGCATTTT
.	TRBV11-2	few	TRBJ2-1	CASSLELGLSSYNEQFF	TGTGCCAGCAGCTTAGAGCTTGGGCTTTCCTCCTACAATGAGCAGTTCTTC
TRBD2	TRBV29-1	few	TRBJ2-1	CSVTSGGTLYNEQFF	TGCAGCGTGACTAGCGGGGGGACCCTATACAATGAGCAGTTCTTC
.	TRBV13	.	TRBJ2-1	CASSLGLRGNEQFF	TGTGCCAGCAGCTTAGGCCTACGGGGCAATGAGCAGTTCTTC
.	TRBV19	.	TRBJ1-5	CASWGGTQHF	TGTGCCAGTTGGGGGGGGACCCAGCATTTT
TRBD1	TRBV20-1	.	TRBJ1-2	CSAKPGQFYGYTF	TGCAGTGCCAAACCGGGACAGTTCTATGGCTACACCTTC
.	TRBV12-3/TRBV12-4	.	TRBJ1-1	CASSPTGFEAFF	TGTGCCAGCAGCCCAACAGGTTTTGAAGCTTTCTTT
TRBD1	TRBV12-3/TRBV12-4	few	TRBJ1-5	CASSAPGQGKQPQHF	TGTGCCAGCAGTGCACCTGGACAGGGGAAACAGCCCCAGCATTTT
TRBD1	TRBV11-3	few	TRBJ2-1	CASSLGDREVDEQFF	TGTGCCAGCAGCCTGGGGGACAGGGAGGTGGATGAGCAGTTCTTC
.	TRBV9	many	TRBJ1-5	CASSVGGGNQPQHF	TGTGCCAGCAGCGTAGGAGGGGGCAATCAGCCCCAGCATTTT
.	TRBV13	once	TRBJ1-1	CASSPARWGRDAFF	TGTGCCAGCAGTCCAGCCCGCTGGGGGAGGGACGCTTTCTTT
TRBD2	TRBV7-8	many	TRBJ2-2	CASTPLAGNTGELFF	TGTGCCAGCACCCCCCTAGCGGGGAACACCGGGGAGCTGTTTTTT
TRBD2	TRBV6-6	.	TRBJ2-3	CASGESGGATDTQYF	TGTGCCAGCGGTGAGTCCGGGGGGGCCACAGATACGCAGTATTTT
TRBD2	TRBV7-9	many	TRBJ2-3	CASSLEREQGQADTQYF	TGTGCCAGCAGCCTCGAGCGGGAGCAGGGGCAAGCAGATACGCAGTATTTT
.	TRBV7-2	many	TRBJ1-5	CASSLGEPQHF	TGTGCCAGCAGCTTAGGAGAGCCCCAGCATTTT